This TCR beta chain stems from a study of shared clonotypes between healthy human individuals. The V end lost 8 bases, the J end lost 12 bases, and 14 bases lay between the germline ends. The CDR3 is made up of 10 amino acids. The germline V gene has CDR1 MNHNY and CDR2 SVGAGI (reference sequence). Method: immunoSEQ multiplex PCR; TCRdb's copy keeps in-frame clones and lacks some. The sample yields about 2 million clones, over 85% seen once. This clone has just a few counts. Material for sequencing was naive CD4+ T cells sorted from blood. The subset here: CD45RA+ positively selected. The sequence came from a man younger than 30 in good health. V and J are TRBV6-6 and TRBJ2-7; the D is unclear. The CDR3 loop is CASLYRAPYF. The CDR3 DNA reads TGTGCCAGCCTATACCGTGCGCCGTACTTC.